This passage covers 25 T cell receptor beta chains from one sample sequenced in a study of cytomegalovirus exposure and HLA in healthy donors. A multiplex PCR was run with 60 Vbeta primers and 13 Jbeta primers. Assay used: immunoSEQ multiplex PCR; TCRdb lists only in-frame clones, some missing. Of fewer than 150,000 clones in the sample, about 75% were seen once. The sample comprised PBMCs. These receptors were collected from a man in his 60s in good health and CMV-seropositive.

This rearrangement joins TRBV28 to TRBJ1-1; D might be TRBD1 (5 bases). Germline V CDR1 and CDR2: MDHEN, SYDVKM. V shed 2 bases and J shed 4 bases, with 11 bases lying between them. The CDR3 is 14 amino acids. CDR3 bases: TGTGCCAGCAGTTTACCCGGGGGGATCACTGAAGCTTTCTTT. It encodes CASSLPGGITEAFF. Looking up the rest from reference TRBV28 and TRBJ1-1 gives the full variable domain: DVKVTQSSRYLVKRTGEKVFLECVQDMDHENMFWYRQDPGLGLRLIYFSYDVKMKEKGDIPEGYSVSREKKERFSLILESASTNQTSMYLCASSLPGGITEAFFGQGTRLTVV.

The chain employs TRBV10-3 and TRBJ1-6; TRBD1 matches 9 bases. The CDR3 has 16 residues. Germline CDR1 and CDR2: ENHRY and SYGVKD. V lost 6 bases, J lost 9 bases, and 12 bases stayed unmatched. The CDR3 nucleotides read TGTGCCATCAGGGAAGGGACAGGGCTGCAGGGTTCACCCCTCCACTTT. This translates into CAIREGTGLQGSPLHF.

The chain links TRBV30 to TRBJ2-4; D might be TRBD1 (5 bases). V lost 0 bases, J lost 1 base, and 10 bases lay in between. The CDR3 runs 15 residues. Germline CDR1 and CDR2: GTSNPN and SVGIG (reference sequence). As DNA, the CDR3 is TGTGCCTGGAGTGTAGACTCAGGGGCCAAAAACATTCAGTACTTC. It is translated as CAWSVDSGAKNIQYF.

The V call is TRBV6-5, the J call TRBJ2-7; maybe TRBD2 (5 bases). The V end lost 2 bases, the J end lost 5 bases, and 10 bases lay between the germline ends. There are 13 residues in the CDR3. The V gene's germline CDR1 is MNHEY and CDR2 SVGAGI. CDR3 residues: CASSYLAGNEQYF. The CDR3 bases are TGTGCCAGCAGTTACCTGGCGGGTAACGAGCAGTACTTC.

The chain links TRBV2 to TRBJ2-1; D not resolved. The germline V and J ends were trimmed by 7 bases and 0 bases, with 13 bases remaining between them. This CDR3 has 15 residues. Germline values: CDR1 SNHLY, CDR2 FYNNEI. The CDR3 DNA reads TGTGCCAGCAACCTCGATAGGAGCTCCTACAATGAGCAGTTCTTC. As protein: CASNLDRSSYNEQFF.

This clone turned up a few times. This rearrangement joins TRBV4-1 to TRBJ2-7; the match to TRBD1 covers 7 bases. The germline V gene encodes CDR1 MGHRA and CDR2 YSYEKL. CDR3 length: 14 amino acids. V gave up 3 bases and J gave up 2 bases; unmatched junction bases: 4. CDR3 sequence: CASSHPGQTYEQYF. The DNA for the CDR3 is TGCGCCAGCAGCCATCCGGGACAGACCTACGAGCAGTACTTC.

The rearrangement links TRBV2 to TRBJ1-5, with 7 bases matching TRBD1. Unmatched junction bases numbered 12, after V lost 5 bases and J lost 5 bases. CDR3 length equals 16 residues. Germline CDR1 SNHLY, CDR2 FYNNEI. The CDR3 spells CASSFAKGGGYQPQHF. DNA of the CDR3: TGTGCCAGCAGTTTCGCAAAAGGAGGGGGCTATCAGCCCCAGCATTTT.

This chain connects TRBV19 to TRBJ1-1, with 8 bases aligning to TRBD1. CDR1 is LNHDA, CDR2 SQIVND, per germline (reference sequence). This CDR3 is built from 14 residues. Trimming cost V 5 bases and J 3 bases; bases outside gene matches: 5. The CDR3 reads CASSPTTGDTEAFF. DNA for the CDR3: TGTGCCAGTAGTCCAACGACAGGGGACACTGAAGCTTTCTTT.

V and J are TRBV10-2 and TRBJ1-1; D remains unclear. CDR3 length equals 14 residues. Germline CDR1 reads WSHSY; CDR2 reads SAAADI. Between the trimmed V and J ends, which lost 5 bases and 4 bases, there was a span of 14 bases. CDR3 protein: CASSQAPAGTEAFF. The CDR3 coding sequence is TGCGCCAGCAGTCAGGCCCCCGCAGGCACTGAAGCTTTCTTT.

The count of this clone is one. The chain recombines TRBV11-2 with TRBJ2-1; D ambiguous. CDR1 is SGHAT and CDR2 is FQNNGV in the germline V gene. The CDR3 totals 13 residues. Trimming stripped 0 bases from V and 7 bases from J, with 7 bases between. The CDR3 spells CASSLDTANEQFF. CDR3 sequence (DNA): TGTGCCAGCAGCTTAGATACAGCAAATGAGCAGTTCTTC.

The chain carries TRBV5-1 and TRBJ2-3; 7 positions agree with TRBD2. The germline V gene has CDR1 SGHRS and CDR2 YFSETQ. The junction had 6 bases not matched to a gene; V was cut back by 0 bases and J by 2 bases. The CDR3 length is 16 residues. As DNA, the CDR3 is TGCGCCAGCAGCTTGGCGGTGCGGGAGTTCACAGATACGCAGTATTTT. Translation gives CASSLAVREFTDTQYF.

A few counts support this clone. In DNA form, the CDR3 reads TGTGCCAGCTCAGGCAGGCGGGAGTCCCACGAGCAGTACTTC. The encoded protein is CASSGRRESHEQYF. The chain combines TRBV18 with TRBJ2-7; TRBD2 aligns across 7 bases. In germline, CDR1 is KGHSH, CDR2 LQKENI. The CDR3 runs to 14 residues. The J segment lost 5 bases and the V segment lost 5 bases, leaving 9 bases of the junction unmatched.

This chain joins TRBV5-1 and TRBJ2-5, with 7 nucleotides matching TRBD1. The length of the CDR3 is 14 residues. The germline gives CDR1 SGHRS, CDR2 YFSETQ. The junction had 6 bases not matched to a gene; V was cut back by 2 bases and J by 5 bases. In nucleotides, the CDR3 is TGCGCCAGCAGCTTCGGAACAGGGGAGGAGACCCAGTACTTC. Its protein is CASSFGTGEETQYF.

This clone was counted a few times. The rearrangement uses TRBV4-2 and TRBJ2-1, with 8 bases fitting TRBD2. The length of the CDR3 is 16 residues. CDR1 and CDR2 (germline): LGHNA, YNFKEQ. The junction had 11 bases not matched to a gene; V was cut back by 0 bases and J by 10 bases. CDR3 in amino acids: CASSQDWGLGLWEQFF. The CDR3 region has the DNA TGTGCCAGCAGCCAAGATTGGGGACTAGGGCTTTGGGAGCAGTTCTTC.

This clone has a handful of counts. The chain joins TRBV7-9 to TRBJ1-1; 7 positions match TRBD1. The V and J ends lost 1 base and 0 bases, in that order; junction bases with no gene match: 14. CDR1 and CDR2 from the germline V gene are SEHNR and FQNEAQ (reference sequence). The CDR3 is 19 residues long. The CDR3 spells CASSLGGAAGGTMNTEAFF. The CDR3 DNA reads TGTGCCAGCAGCTTAGGGGGAGCCGCAGGGGGTACTATGAACACTGAAGCTTTCTTT. Full variable domain (remainder filled in from reference TRBV7-9 and TRBJ1-1): DTGVSQNPRHKITKRGQNVTFRCDPISEHNRLYWYRQTLGQGPEFLTYFQNEAQLEKSRLLSDRFSAERPKGSFSTLEIQRTEQGDSAMYLCASSLGGAAGGTMNTEAFFGQGTRLTVV.

V is TRBV28 and J is TRBJ1-4; D gene unclear. The CDR3 runs 13 residues. Deletions cut 3 bases from V and 8 bases from J, with 10 bases between. Germline-derived CDR1 and CDR2 are MDHEN and SYDVKM. This chain's CDR3 is CASSLTKGEKLFF. In DNA, the CDR3 is TGTGCCAGCAGTTTGACTAAGGGAGAAAAACTGTTTTTT. The full variable domain, in which reference TRBV28 and TRBJ1-4 provide the parts outside the CDR3, is DVKVTQSSRYLVKRTGEKVFLECVQDMDHENMFWYRQDPGLGLRLIYFSYDVKMKEKGDIPEGYSVSREKKERFSLILESASTNQTSMYLCASSLTKGEKLFFGSGTQLSVL.

The V and J genes are TRBV2 and TRBJ2-5; 8 bases match TRBD2. J lost 2 bases, V lost 7 bases, and 6 bases had no gene match. The length of the CDR3 is 14 residues. Germline V gives CDR1 SNHLY, CDR2 FYNNEI. CDR3 sequence: CASMSGRPQETQYF. The CDR3, as DNA: TGTGCCAGCATGAGCGGGAGACCACAAGAGACCCAGTACTTC.

The chain couples TRBV9 to TRBJ1-3; D is undetermined. From germline, CDR1 is SGDLS and CDR2 YYNGEE. The V end was cut by 0 bases, the J end by 1 base, with 14 bases between. The CDR3 has 17 residues. The CDR3 loop is CASSVATAAGSGNTIYF. CDR3 nucleotides: TGTGCCAGCAGCGTAGCGACGGCCGCGGGGTCTGGAAACACCATATATTTT.

Only a few counts were recorded for this clone. This chain connects TRBV28 to TRBJ1-5; D call uncertain. Germline lookup yields CDR1 MDHEN and CDR2 SYDVKM. V shed 3 bases and J shed 0 bases, with 15 bases lying between them. This CDR3 contains 17 residues. Written as DNA, the CDR3 is TGTGCCAGCAGTTTTACTTTAGCTGTCGATAGCAATCAGCCCCAGCATTTT. Protein product: CASSFTLAVDSNQPQHF. Looking up the rest from reference TRBV28 and TRBJ1-5 gives the full variable domain: DVKVTQSSRYLVKRTGEKVFLECVQDMDHENMFWYRQDPGLGLRLIYFSYDVKMKEKGDIPEGYSVSREKKERFSLILESASTNQTSMYLCASSFTLAVDSNQPQHFGDGTRLSIL.

The chain has TRBV6-6 and TRBJ1-5; TRBD1 agrees at 7 bases. Trimming took 6 bases from V and 3 from J; bases not matched to a gene: 8. The germline CDR1 and CDR2 sequences are MNHNY and SVGAGI (reference sequence). The CDR3 extends over 15 amino acids. In DNA form, the CDR3 reads TGTGCCAGCAGGGGCGGGACAGCTAACAATCAGCCCCAGCATTTT. This gives the protein CASRGGTANNQPQHF.

This clone came up a few times. The rearrangement links TRBV25-1 to TRBJ1-1; D uncertain. CDR1 is MGHDK and CDR2 is SYGVNS in the germline V gene. This CDR3 region has 13 residues. V was shortened by 4 bases and J by 7 bases, with 13 bases between the two germline ends. CDR3 sequence (DNA): TGTGCCAGCAGTGTACCTGCGGGGAGTGAAGCTTTCTTT. This sequence encodes CASSVPAGSEAFF. The full variable domain, rest sourced from reference TRBV25-1 and TRBJ1-1, is EADIYQTPRYLVIGTGKKITLECSQTMGHDKMYWYQQDPGMELHLIHYSYGVNSTEKGDLSSESTVSRIRTEHFPLTLESARPSHTSQYLCASSVPAGSEAFFGQGTRLTVV.

In this sample, this clone turned up a few times. The chain combines TRBV19 with TRBJ1-6; D gene ambiguous. V dropped 3 bases and J dropped 6 bases, with 12 bases sitting between them. This CDR3 comprises 15 residues. CDR1 is LNHDA and CDR2 is SQIVND in the germline V gene (reference sequence). CDR3 sequence reads: CASSMSWQSNSPLHF. The CDR3 DNA is TGTGCCAGTAGTATGTCTTGGCAGTCTAATTCACCCCTCCACTTT.

This sequence joins TRBV5-1 and TRBJ1-3, with D perhaps TRBD1 (5 bases). The CDR3 is 14 residues long. Trimming pared 5 bases from V and 2 bases from J, leaving 11 bases between. Germline V CDR1 and CDR2: SGHRS, YFSETQ. The CDR3 bases are TGCGCCAGCAGTATGGCAGGGACTGGAAACACCATATATTTT. Its protein product is CASSMAGTGNTIYF.

This chain uses TRBV28 with TRBJ2-7, with D uncertain. This CDR3 is built from 12 residues. Trimming stripped 5 bases from V and 6 bases from J, with 11 bases between. The germline V gene has CDR1 MDHEN and CDR2 SYDVKM. Written as DNA, the CDR3 is TGTGCCAGCAGTACTCAGGTCGCCGAGCAGTACTTC. Protein: CASSTQVAEQYF.

V and J are TRBV5-1 and TRBJ2-5; D perhaps matches TRBD2 (5 bases). Germline values: CDR1 SGHRS, CDR2 YFSETQ. This CDR3 comprises 13 residues. V was shortened by 2 bases and J by 5 bases, with 10 bases between the two germline ends. The CDR3 bases are TGCGCCAGCAGCTTTCCGGGCGGGGAGACCCAGTACTTC. Amino acid sequence: CASSFPGGETQYF.